A selection of T cell receptor beta chains follows, all from one sample in a study of immune evolution from preneoplasia to lung adenocarcinoma. Profiled with immunoSEQ multiplex PCR; TCRdb holds only in-frame clones, not every one. The data contain 8,000 to 9,500 clones, 70% to 85% of them singletons. The sequencing sample was made of FFPE minimally invasive lung adenocarcinoma tissue. The receptors derive from a donor at least 70 years old with lung adenocarcinoma. The CDR3 runs from the conserved cysteine through the conserved F or W. The D gene is left open where the match is weak. Where a row states a size, it is once, few, many or the class of an expanded clone; other rows omit it.

cdr3_nt cdr3_aa v_call clone_size j_call d_call
TGTGCCAGCAGCCCCCGCCGGAACGCACCGGATACGCAGTATTTT CASSPRRNAPDTQYF TRBV6-1 - TRBJ2-3 -
TGCGCCAGCAGCACAACAACTAGCGGCACGGATGAGCAGTTCTTC CASSTTTSGTDEQFF TRBV5-1 few TRBJ2-1 TRBD2
TGCGCCAGCATCTTGGGGAGCAGCAGCCACAATGAGCAGTTCTTC CASILGSSSHNEQFF TRBV5-1 - TRBJ2-1 -
TGTGCCAGCAGTTCCCCGGGACAGCCCCCTCACGAGCAGTACTTC CASSSPGQPPHEQYF TRBV27 - TRBJ2-7 TRBD1
TGTGCCAGCAGCTTTAGACACAGATATCAGCCCCAGCATTTT CASSFRHRYQPQHF TRBV7-9 - TRBJ1-5 -
TGTGCCAGCAGATTACTAGCGGGAGTAGTCCATGAGCAGTTCTTC CASRLLAGVVHEQFF TRBV6-6 once TRBJ2-1 TRBD2
TGTGCCAGCAGCGTAAGTTGGGGCCCCCAAGAGACCCAGTACTTC CASSVSWGPQETQYF TRBV9 - TRBJ2-5 -
TGTGCCAGCAGTAGGCAGTTAAGACATCAGCCCCAGCATTTT CASSRQLRHQPQHF TRBV28 - TRBJ1-5 -
TGTGCCAGCAGCTTTACCCTCGCGGGGGTGAACTATGGCTACACCTTC CASSFTLAGVNYGYTF TRBV13 - TRBJ1-2 -
TGTGCCAGCAGCGTAGCGGTGAGCTCCTACAATGAGCAGTTCTTC CASSVAVSSYNEQFF TRBV9 - TRBJ2-1 -
TGTGCCAGCACACTAGCGGGGGCTAAAAAAAACATTCAGTACTTC CASTLAGAKKNIQYF TRBV28 - TRBJ2-4 TRBD2
TGTGCCAGTAAGGGGGCGGGCTCCTACAATGAGCAGTTCTTC CASKGAGSYNEQFF TRBV19 - TRBJ2-1 TRBD1
TGCAGCGTCCCGGGACTAGTAAATTTCGGTGAGCAGTTCTTC CSVPGLVNFGEQFF TRBV29-1 - TRBJ2-1 TRBD2
TGTGCCAGCAGCTTAGATGGGGACGGAGCCAAAAACATTCAGTACTTC CASSLDGDGAKNIQYF TRBV7-8 few TRBJ2-4 -
TGCGCCAGCAGCGAACAGACAGGCTACGAGCAGTACTTC CASSEQTGYEQYF TRBV5-1 - TRBJ2-7 -
TGTGCCTCCTCCCTTAGCGGGAGATCGATAGATACGCAGTATTTT CASSLSGRSIDTQYF TRBV30 - TRBJ2-3 TRBD2
TGTGCCAGCCAACCCAGGCTAGCCGGGGAGACCCAGTACTTC CASQPRLAGETQYF TRBV25-1 - TRBJ2-5 -
TGTGCCTGGAGTCTCCTGGTTGAAGCTTTCTTT CAWSLLVEAFF TRBV30 - TRBJ1-1 -
TGTGCCAGCAGCCAAGATTCCGTCACAGATACGCAGTATTTT CASSQDSVTDTQYF TRBV4-2 - TRBJ2-3 -
TGCGCCAGCAGCTTGGTACCTAGCGAGGGGATGGATACGCAGTATTTT CASSLVPSEGMDTQYF TRBV5-1 - TRBJ2-3 -
TGTGCCAGCAGCAAATCGGGGGCCACCGGGGAGCTGTTTTTT CASSKSGATGELFF TRBV27 - TRBJ2-2 -
TGTGCCAGCAGTATCGACAGATTTCGCAATCAGCCCCAGCATTTT CASSIDRFRNQPQHF TRBV6-1 - TRBJ1-5 -
TGTGCCAGCAACACAGGACGGATGAACACCGGGGAGCTGTTTTTT CASNTGRMNTGELFF TRBV5-6 few TRBJ2-2 -
TGTGCCACCAGCAGGGGAAGCGGGGGAGCCAAAAACATTCAGTACTTC CATSRGSGGAKNIQYF TRBV15 - TRBJ2-4 TRBD2
TGCGCCAGCAGCGGCAGCGGCCAAGAGACCCAGTACTTC CASSGSGQETQYF TRBV5-1 - TRBJ2-5 -
TGTGCCAGCAGCCTGGGAGCTCGGGGCTATGGCTACACCTTC CASSLGARGYGYTF TRBV27 - TRBJ1-2 -
TGTGCCAGCAGCCTACTAGCTCGGGAGCAGTTCTTC CASSLLAREQFF TRBV7-9 - TRBJ2-1 -
TGTGCCTGCGAAACCGACAGGGGGCGGGATGGCTACACCTTC CACETDRGRDGYTF TRBV30 - TRBJ1-2 TRBD1
TGTGCCAGCTCACCAACGGGACTAGCGGGAGTAGCGGACAATGAGCAGTTCTTC CASSPTGLAGVADNEQFF TRBV18 - TRBJ2-1 TRBD2
TGTGCCAGCAGTTTATCGTGGGGTTTCGAGCAGTTCTTC CASSLSWGFEQFF TRBV27 few TRBJ2-1 -
TGTGCCAGCTCACCACCAGGGACAACTAATGAAAAACTGTTTTTT CASSPPGTTNEKLFF TRBV18 - TRBJ1-4 -
TGTGCCAGCAGCCTTCGGGCGGGTCAGGGGACCCAGTACTTC CASSLRAGQGTQYF TRBV9 - TRBJ2-5 -
TGCAGCGTTGAAGACGGCGGAGGGGCCTATGGCTACACCTTC CSVEDGGGAYGYTF TRBV29-1 - TRBJ1-2 -
TGCGCCAGCAGCTCGGGTTTGAACACTGAAGCTTTCTTT CASSSGLNTEAFF TRBV5-1 - TRBJ1-1 -
TGTGCCAGCAGCTCGCAGGACTCCTACGAGCAGTACTTC CASSSQDSYEQYF TRBV7-9 - TRBJ2-7 -
TGTGCCAGCAGCCCTAAACTAGCGGGAGGAGGGGGGGAGACCCAGTACTTC CASSPKLAGGGGETQYF TRBV11-2 - TRBJ2-5 TRBD2
TGTGCCAGCAGTTTAGGAGGGGCGGTCCAAGAGACCCAGTACTTC CASSLGGAVQETQYF TRBV27 - TRBJ2-5 -
TGTGCCATCAGTGAATCTGGAGAAAGCTCCTACAATGAGCAGTTCTTC CAISESGESSYNEQFF TRBV10-3 - TRBJ2-1 -
TGCAGCGTTCTGAGGGGAACCATGAACACTGAAGCTTTCTTT CSVLRGTMNTEAFF TRBV29-1 once TRBJ1-1 -
TGTGCCAGCAGCTCATATCAGGGGATTGGGGAGCAGTACTTC CASSSYQGIGEQYF TRBV5-5 - TRBJ2-7 -
TGTGCCAGCAACCGAGTTCGGCGGCAGTTCTCCTACGAGCAGTACTTC CASNRVRRQFSYEQYF TRBV28 - TRBJ2-7 -
TGTGCCAGCGGTCGGACCCAGGGTCAGCCCCAGCATTTT CASGRTQGQPQHF TRBV6-5 - TRBJ1-5 -
TGTGCCAGCAGCTTAGAGGAGACTAGCGGTGCCTACGAGCAGTACTTC CASSLEETSGAYEQYF TRBV7-8 - TRBJ2-7 TRBD2
TGTGCCAGCAGCCGGAGACTAGCCACAGATACGCAGTATTTT CASSRRLATDTQYF TRBV4-2 - TRBJ2-3 TRBD2
TGTGCCAGCATCCCCGGAGGAAGAGCGGGAGGGAACACCGGGGAGCTGTTTTTT CASIPGGRAGGNTGELFF TRBV28 - TRBJ2-2 TRBD2
TGTGCCAGCAGCTTGTCGGACTACAGGGAGCAGTACTTC CASSLSDYREQYF TRBV5-4 - TRBJ2-7 -
TGTGCCAGCAGTTTACTACCACTCATTCCTTCCGAGCAGTACTTC CASSLLPLIPSEQYF TRBV27 - TRBJ2-7 -
TGTGCCAGCAGCGTTTGGGACAATCAGCCCCAGCATTTT CASSVWDNQPQHF TRBV9 - TRBJ1-5 -
TGTGCCACCAGCAGAGAACTGAGTGATGGCTACACCTTC CATSRELSDGYTF TRBV15 - TRBJ1-2 -
TGTGCCAGCAGTTTTTTAAGAGGGCTCTCCTACAATGAGCAGTTCTTC CASSFLRGLSYNEQFF TRBV28 - TRBJ2-1 -
TGCGCCAGCAGCTTGGAGGGTCTAACCCTCAGCACAGATACGCAGTATTTT CASSLEGLTLSTDTQYF TRBV5-1 - TRBJ2-3 -
TGTGCCAGCAGCCATTTATTGGGTGGGGCCAGTTTGGAGACCCAGTACTTC CASSHLLGGASLETQYF TRBV14 - TRBJ2-5 -
TGCAGCGTTGAGTTAGTTTCAGATACGCAGTATTTT CSVELVSDTQYF TRBV29-1 - TRBJ2-3 -
TGTGCCAGTTCCCCGACAGGGGTTGGGCACGAGCAGTACTTC CASSPTGVGHEQYF TRBV2 - TRBJ2-7 TRBD1
TGTGCCATCAGTGAGAACCACCCCACCGGGGAGCTGTTTTTT CAISENHPTGELFF TRBV10-3 - TRBJ2-2 -
TGTGCCTGGAGAGGGTCTGAAGCTTTCTTT CAWRGSEAFF TRBV30 medium-sized TRBJ1-1 -
TGTGCCAGCAACGGGACCCCCCTTCGCAATGAGCAGTTCTTC CASNGTPLRNEQFF TRBV27 - TRBJ2-1 -
TGCAGCGTTGAAGAGCGGGAGGCCTCCTACAATGAGCAGTTCTTC CSVEEREASYNEQFF TRBV29-1 - TRBJ2-1 TRBD2
TGTACCGTTACTAGCGGGAGCGGAGAGACCCAGTACTTC CTVTSGSGETQYF TRBV6-5 - TRBJ2-5 TRBD2